This passage covers 16 T cell receptor beta chains from one sample sequenced in a study of OX40 agonist ivuxolimab in advanced cancers. The protocol was immunoSEQ multiplex PCR, while the TCRdb copy is restricted to in-frame clones and leaves out a portion. The sample lists some 83,000 clones; roughly 84% were seen once. The specimen was CD4+ or CD8+ T cells sorted from blood, collected in a trial of the OX40 agonist ivuxolimab. These receptor sequences come from an adult with an advanced solid tumor such as melanoma, head and neck, liver or kidney cancer.

The V gene is TRBV6-5, the J gene TRBJ2-1; no clear D. This CDR3 comprises 11 residues. Trimming took 5 bases from V and 4 from J, leaving 3 bases between them. Germline V gene data show CDR1 as MNHEY and CDR2 as SVGAGI. The CDR3 DNA reads TGTGCCAGCAGTCGTTACAATGAGCAGTTCTTC. It specifies CASSRYNEQFF.

The rearrangement links TRBV9 to TRBJ1-6, with 7 nucleotides matching TRBD1. The J segment lost 10 bases and the V segment lost 0 bases, leaving 7 bases of the junction unmatched. CDR3 length: 15 amino acids. Germline values: CDR1 SGDLS, CDR2 YYNGEE. The CDR3 bases are TGTGCCAGCAGCGTAGGAACAGGGGTAAACTCACCCCTCCACTTT. Its protein is CASSVGTGVNSPLHF.

V gene TRBV5-4 combines with J gene TRBJ2-7; 7 positions agree with TRBD2. Losses at the gene ends were 1 base for V and 5 bases for J; bases not matched to a gene: 9. CDR1 is SGHNT, CDR2 YYREEE, per germline (reference sequence). The CDR3 runs 15 residues. CDR3 DNA sequence: TGTGCCAGCAGCTTGTCCCCAGCGGGGACGGACGAGCAGTACTTC. Amino acids: CASSLSPAGTDEQYF.

The rearrangement links TRBV6-1 to TRBJ2-7; D possibly corresponds to TRBD1 (6 bases). Germline V CDR1 and CDR2: MNHNS, SASEGT. V lost 7 bases and J lost 4, with 20 bases in between. The CDR3 totals 15 residues. The CDR3 DNA reads as TGTGCCAGCACCCGTCTTTTTCGGACAGAATACGAGCAGTACTTC. It yields the protein CASTRLFRTEYEQYF.

The V gene is TRBV19, the J gene TRBJ2-7; D is unclear. Germline V gene data show CDR1 as LNHDA and CDR2 as SQIVND (reference sequence). With 3 bases removed from V and 6 bases from J, the gap between germline ends came to 15 bases. The CDR3 runs 14 residues. CDR3 residues: CASSILRDSGEQYF. Here the CDR3 DNA reads TGTGCCAGTAGTATCCTTCGCGATTCGGGCGAGCAGTACTTC. Together with reference TRBV19 and TRBJ2-7, the CDR3 gives the full variable domain: DGGITQSPKYLFRKEGQNVTLSCEQNLNHDAMYWYRQDPGQGLRLIYYSQIVNDFQKGDIAEGYSVSREKKESFPLTVTSAQKNPTAFYLCASSILRDSGEQYFGPGTRLTVT.

This clone turned up a few times. V and J are TRBV7-8 and TRBJ2-5; D is unresolved. From germline, CDR1 is SGHVS and CDR2 FQNEAQ. V lost 5 bases to trimming and J lost 5 bases, with 9 bases between them. The CDR3 is 12 residues long. The CDR3 DNA reads as TGTGCCAGCAGCCCAGATGCGGAGACCCAGTACTTC. This sequence encodes CASSPDAETQYF.

The rearrangement uses TRBV5-6 and TRBJ1-1; no clear D. The CDR3 covers 15 residues. Germline assignment: CDR1 SGHDT and CDR2 YYEEEE. Trimming cost V 2 bases and J 1 base, with 12 bases left between them. CDR3 in amino acids: CASSLFEVTNTEAFF. CDR3 in DNA: TGTGCCAGCAGCTTATTTGAGGTTACGAACACTGAAGCTTTCTTT.

This CDR3 is CASSVSGAVFNEQYF. CDR3 sequence (DNA): TGTGCCAGCAGCGTATCGGGGGCCGTTTTCAACGAGCAGTACTTC. V gene TRBV9 combines with J gene TRBJ2-7; D possibly matches TRBD1 or TRBD2 (6 bases each). Trimming stripped 1 base from V and 5 bases from J, with 16 bases between. Germline-derived CDR1 and CDR2 are SGDLS and YYNGEE. CDR3 length: 15 residues.

Here the CDR3 reads CASRPQTALNTEAFF. The CDR3 nucleotides are TGTGCCAGCAGGCCTCAGACAGCCCTGAACACTGAAGCTTTCTTT. The chain links TRBV6-5 to TRBJ1-1, with D tentatively TRBD1 (5 bases). V was shortened by 6 bases and J by 0 bases, with 14 bases between the two germline ends. Germline lookup yields CDR1 MNHEY and CDR2 SVGAGI. This CDR3 contains 15 residues.

V usage is TRBV4-1 and J usage is TRBJ2-3; 15 nucleotides line up with TRBD2. With 0 bases clipped from V and 5 bases from J, the junction kept 6 bases outside the gene matches. CDR1 MGHRA and CDR2 YSYEKL come from the germline V gene. This CDR3 comprises 18 residues. Written as DNA, the CDR3 is TGCGCCAGCAGCCAAGAGAGGACTAGCGGGGGGGCAAGAGATACGCAGTATTTT. Protein sequence: CASSQERTSGGARDTQYF.

The CDR3, as DNA: TGTGCCAGCAGCGAGACAGGGGGTGGATACAATGAGCAGTTCTTC. Translating it yields CASSETGGGYNEQFF. The chain couples TRBV9 to TRBJ2-1, with 9 bases identical to TRBD1. CDR1 and CDR2 from the germline V gene are SGDLS and YYNGEE. The CDR3 has 15 amino acids. J was trimmed by 4 bases and V by 3 bases; bases with no gene match: 5.

The chain carries TRBV6-4 and TRBJ1-1; D unresolved. Germline values: CDR1 MRHNA, CDR2 SNTAGT. V gave up 6 bases and J gave up 4 bases, with 12 bases separating them. The CDR3 consists of 13 residues. This CDR3 is CASRATEGTEAFF. CDR3 DNA: TGTGCCAGCAGAGCCACAGAGGGCACTGAAGCTTTCTTT.

The chain combines TRBV11-3 with TRBJ2-1; D remains ambiguous. This CDR3 is built from 12 residues. Germline CDR1 SGHNT, CDR2 YENEEA. The germline V and J ends were trimmed by 1 base and 10 bases, with 8 bases remaining between them. The CDR3 DNA reads TGTGCCAGCAGCTTAGTCAGCACAGAGCAGTTCTTC. Translation: CASSLVSTEQFF.

The CDR3 bases are TGTGCCAGCAGCTCTCAGTCAGAGTATAGCAATCAGCCCCAGCATTTT. As protein: CASSSQSEYSNQPQHF. The genes are TRBV4-2 and TRBJ1-5; D is undetermined. The CDR3 totals 16 residues. The ends were cut back, 5 bases at V and 0 bases at J, with 14 bases in the middle. Germline V gene data show CDR1 as LGHNA and CDR2 as YNFKEQ.

This clone appeared a few times. This chain joins TRBV30 and TRBJ1-2; D is possibly TRBD1 (6 bases). The germline V gene encodes CDR1 GTSNPN and CDR2 SVGIG (reference sequence). Trimming removed 3 bases at V and 5 bases at J, with 16 bases between. The CDR3 is 14 amino acids. The CDR3 DNA reads as TGTGCCTGGAGAGAACAGGGACGGGAGTATGGCTACACCTTC. Protein sequence: CAWREQGREYGYTF.

The chain recombines TRBV9 with TRBJ2-2; 10 nucleotides align to TRBD2. J was trimmed by 6 bases and V by 0 bases; bases with no gene match: 2. The CDR3 has 15 amino acids. Germline CDR1 reads SGDLS; CDR2 reads YYNGEE. CDR3 in DNA: TGTGCCAGCAGCGTAGGGCTAGCGGGAGCCGGGGAGCTGTTTTTT. Its translation is CASSVGLAGAGELFF.